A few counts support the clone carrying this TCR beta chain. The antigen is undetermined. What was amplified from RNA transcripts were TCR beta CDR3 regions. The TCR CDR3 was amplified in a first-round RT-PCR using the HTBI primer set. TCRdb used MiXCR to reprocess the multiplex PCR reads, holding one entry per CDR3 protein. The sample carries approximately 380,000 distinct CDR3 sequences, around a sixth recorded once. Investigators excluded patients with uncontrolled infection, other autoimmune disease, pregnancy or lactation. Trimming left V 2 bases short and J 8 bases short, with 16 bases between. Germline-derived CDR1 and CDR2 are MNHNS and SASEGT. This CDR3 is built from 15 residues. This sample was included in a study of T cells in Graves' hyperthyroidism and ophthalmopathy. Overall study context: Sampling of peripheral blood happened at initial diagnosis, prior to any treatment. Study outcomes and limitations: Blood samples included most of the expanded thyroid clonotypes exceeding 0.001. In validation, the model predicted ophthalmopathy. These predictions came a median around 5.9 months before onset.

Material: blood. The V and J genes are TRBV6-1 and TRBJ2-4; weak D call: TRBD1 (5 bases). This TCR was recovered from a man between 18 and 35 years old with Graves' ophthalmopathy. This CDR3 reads CASSENTGNWDIQYF. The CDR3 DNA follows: TGTGCCAGCAGTGAAAACACAGGAAACTGGGACATTCAGTACTTC.